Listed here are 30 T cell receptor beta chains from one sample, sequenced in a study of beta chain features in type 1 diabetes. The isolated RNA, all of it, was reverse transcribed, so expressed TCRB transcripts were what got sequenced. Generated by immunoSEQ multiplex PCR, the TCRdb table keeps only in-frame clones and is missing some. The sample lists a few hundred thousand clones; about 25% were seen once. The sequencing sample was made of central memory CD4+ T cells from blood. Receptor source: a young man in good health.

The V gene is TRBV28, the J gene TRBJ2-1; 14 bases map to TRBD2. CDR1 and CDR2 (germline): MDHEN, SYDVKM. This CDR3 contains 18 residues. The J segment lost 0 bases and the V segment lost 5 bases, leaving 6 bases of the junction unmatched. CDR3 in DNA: TGTGCCAGCAGTGGACTAGCGGGAGGCTTTAGCTCCTACAATGAGCAGTTCTTC. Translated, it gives CASSGLAGGFSSYNEQFF.

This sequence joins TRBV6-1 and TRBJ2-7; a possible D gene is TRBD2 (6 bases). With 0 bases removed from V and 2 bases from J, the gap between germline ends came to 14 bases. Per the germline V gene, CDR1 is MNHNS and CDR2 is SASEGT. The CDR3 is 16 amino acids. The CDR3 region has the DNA TGTGCCAGCAGTGAAGCACCCTTGGGACTGGCCTACGAGCAGTACTTC. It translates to CASSEAPLGLAYEQYF.

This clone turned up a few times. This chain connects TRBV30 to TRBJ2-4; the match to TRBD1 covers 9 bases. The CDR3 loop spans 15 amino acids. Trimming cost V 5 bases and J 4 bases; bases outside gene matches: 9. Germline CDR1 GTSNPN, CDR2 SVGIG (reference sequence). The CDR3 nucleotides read TGTGCCTGGGGAACCGGGACAGGGCCAAAAAACATTCAGTACTTC. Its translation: CAWGTGTGPKNIQYF.

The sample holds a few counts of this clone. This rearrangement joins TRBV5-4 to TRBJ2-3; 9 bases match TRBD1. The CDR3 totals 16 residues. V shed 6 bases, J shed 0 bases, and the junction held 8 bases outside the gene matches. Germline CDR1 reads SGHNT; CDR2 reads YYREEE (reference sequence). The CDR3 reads CASNRGQGTSTDTQYF. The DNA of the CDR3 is TGTGCCAGCAACCGAGGACAGGGGACAAGCACAGATACGCAGTATTTT.

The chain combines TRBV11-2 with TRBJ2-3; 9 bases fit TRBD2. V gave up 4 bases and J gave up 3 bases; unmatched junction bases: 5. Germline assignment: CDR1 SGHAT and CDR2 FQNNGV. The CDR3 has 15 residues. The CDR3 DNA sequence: TGTGCCAGCAGCTACAGCGGGGGGTATACAGATACGCAGTATTTT. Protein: CASSYSGGYTDTQYF. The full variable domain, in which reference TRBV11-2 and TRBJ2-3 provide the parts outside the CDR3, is EAGVAQSPRYKIIEKRQSVAFWCNPISGHATLYWYQQILGQGPKLLIQFQNNGVVDDSQLPKDRFSAERLKGVDSTLKIQPAKLEDSAVYLCASSYSGGYTDTQYFGPGTRLTVL.

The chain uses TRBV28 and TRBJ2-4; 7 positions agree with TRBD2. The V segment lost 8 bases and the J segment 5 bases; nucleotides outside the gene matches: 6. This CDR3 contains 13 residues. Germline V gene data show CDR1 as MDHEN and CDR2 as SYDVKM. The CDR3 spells CASSSGTQNIQYF. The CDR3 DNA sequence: TGTGCCAGCTCCAGCGGGACTCAAAACATTCAGTACTTC.

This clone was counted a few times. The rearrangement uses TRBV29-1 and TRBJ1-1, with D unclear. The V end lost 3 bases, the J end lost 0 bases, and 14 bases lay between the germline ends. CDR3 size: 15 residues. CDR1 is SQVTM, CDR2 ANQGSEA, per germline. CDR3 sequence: CSVDGLDYMNTEAFF. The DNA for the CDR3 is TGCAGCGTTGATGGCCTCGACTACATGAACACTGAAGCTTTCTTT.

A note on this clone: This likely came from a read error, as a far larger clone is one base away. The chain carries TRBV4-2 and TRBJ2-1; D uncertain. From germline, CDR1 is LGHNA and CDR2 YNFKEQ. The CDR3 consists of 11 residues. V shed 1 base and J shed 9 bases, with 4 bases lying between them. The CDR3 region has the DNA TGTGCCAGCAGCCAAGGGGGTGAGCAGTTCTTC. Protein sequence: CASSQGGEQFF.

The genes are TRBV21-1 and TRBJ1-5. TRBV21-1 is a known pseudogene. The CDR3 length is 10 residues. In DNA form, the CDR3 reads TGTGCCAGCTGTGTGGAGCCCCAGCATTTT. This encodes CASCVEPQHF.

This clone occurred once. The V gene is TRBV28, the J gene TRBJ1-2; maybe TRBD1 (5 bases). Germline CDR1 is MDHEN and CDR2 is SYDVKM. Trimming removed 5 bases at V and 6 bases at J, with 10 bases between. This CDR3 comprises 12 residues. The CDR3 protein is CASSRGRNGYTF. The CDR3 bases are TGTGCCAGCAGTCGGGGACGGAATGGCTACACCTTC.

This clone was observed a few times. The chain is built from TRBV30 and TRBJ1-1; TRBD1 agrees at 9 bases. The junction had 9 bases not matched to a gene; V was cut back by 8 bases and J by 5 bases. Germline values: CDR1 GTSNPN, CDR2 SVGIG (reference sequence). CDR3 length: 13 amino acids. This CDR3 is CARQGEVGTEAFF. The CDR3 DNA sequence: TGTGCCAGACAGGGGGAGGTTGGGACTGAAGCTTTCTTT.

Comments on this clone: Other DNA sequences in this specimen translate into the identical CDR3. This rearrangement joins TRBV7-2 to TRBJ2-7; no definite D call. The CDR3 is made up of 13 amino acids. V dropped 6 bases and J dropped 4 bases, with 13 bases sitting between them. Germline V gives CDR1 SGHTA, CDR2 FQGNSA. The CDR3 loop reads CASSRNPGYEQYF. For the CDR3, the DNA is TGTGCCAGCAGTCGCAACCCGGGTTACGAGCAGTACTTC.

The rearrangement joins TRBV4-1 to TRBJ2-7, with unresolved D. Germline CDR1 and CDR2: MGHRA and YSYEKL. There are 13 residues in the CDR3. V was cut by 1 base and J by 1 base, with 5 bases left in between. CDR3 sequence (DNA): TGCGCCAGCAGCCAAGTGCCTTCCTACGAGCAGTACTTC. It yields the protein CASSQVPSYEQYF.

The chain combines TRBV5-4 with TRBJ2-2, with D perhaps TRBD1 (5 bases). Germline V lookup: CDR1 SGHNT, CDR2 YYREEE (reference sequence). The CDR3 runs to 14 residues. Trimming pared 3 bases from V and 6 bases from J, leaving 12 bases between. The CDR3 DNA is TGTGCCAGCAGCTCCCCCCTAGGGGCCGGGGAGCTGTTTTTT. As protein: CASSSPLGAGELFF. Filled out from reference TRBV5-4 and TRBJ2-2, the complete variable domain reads ETGVTQSPTHLIKTRGQQVTLRCSSQSGHNTVSWYQQALGQGPQFIFQYYREEENGRGNFPPRFSGLQFPNYSSELNVNALELDDSALYLCASSSPLGAGELFFGEGSRLTVL.

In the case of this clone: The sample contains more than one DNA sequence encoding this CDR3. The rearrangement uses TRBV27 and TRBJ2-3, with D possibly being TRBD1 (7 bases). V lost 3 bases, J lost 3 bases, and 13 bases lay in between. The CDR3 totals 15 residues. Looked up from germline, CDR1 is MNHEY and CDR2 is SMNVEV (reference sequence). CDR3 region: CASSLEGARTDTQYF. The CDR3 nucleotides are TGTGCCAGCAGTTTGGAGGGGGCGAGGACAGATACGCAGTATTTT.

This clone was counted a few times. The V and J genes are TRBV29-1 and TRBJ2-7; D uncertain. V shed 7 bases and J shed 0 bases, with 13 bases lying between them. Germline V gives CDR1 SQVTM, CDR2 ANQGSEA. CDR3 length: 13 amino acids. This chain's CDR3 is CSAQPGSSYEQYF. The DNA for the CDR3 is TGCAGCGCCCAACCGGGCAGCTCCTACGAGCAGTACTTC.

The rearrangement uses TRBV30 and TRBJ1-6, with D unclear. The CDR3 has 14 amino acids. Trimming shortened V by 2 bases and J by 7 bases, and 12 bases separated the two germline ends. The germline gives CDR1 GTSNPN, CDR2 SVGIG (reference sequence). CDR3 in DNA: TGTGCCTGGAGTTTGGAGGTTTCAAATTCACCCCTCCACTTT. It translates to CAWSLEVSNSPLHF.

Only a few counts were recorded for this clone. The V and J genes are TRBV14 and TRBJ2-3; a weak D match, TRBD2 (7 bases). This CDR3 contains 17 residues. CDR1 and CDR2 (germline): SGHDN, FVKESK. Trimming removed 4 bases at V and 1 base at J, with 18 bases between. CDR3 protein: CASSPRVGGERTDTQYF. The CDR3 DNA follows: TGTGCCAGCAGCCCCCGGGTAGGGGGGGAGCGCACAGATACGCAGTATTTT. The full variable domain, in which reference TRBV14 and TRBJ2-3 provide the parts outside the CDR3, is EAGVTQFPSHSVIEKGQTVTLRCDPISGHDNLYWYRRVMGKEIKFLLHFVKESKQDESGMPNNRFLAERTGGTYSTLKVQPAELEDSGVYFCASSPRVGGERTDTQYFGPGTRLTVL.

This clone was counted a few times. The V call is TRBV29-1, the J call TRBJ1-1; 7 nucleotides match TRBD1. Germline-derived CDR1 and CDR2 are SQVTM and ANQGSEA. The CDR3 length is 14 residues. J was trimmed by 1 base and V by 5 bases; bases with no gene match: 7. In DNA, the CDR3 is TGCAGCGTTCCCGGGACAGCCAGGAACACTGAAGCTTTCTTT. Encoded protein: CSVPGTARNTEAFF.

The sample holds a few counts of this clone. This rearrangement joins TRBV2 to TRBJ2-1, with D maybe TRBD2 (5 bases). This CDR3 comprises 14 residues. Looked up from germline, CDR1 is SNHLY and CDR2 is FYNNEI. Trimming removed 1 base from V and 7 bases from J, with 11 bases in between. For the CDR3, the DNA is TGTGCCAGCAGTGAAGAAGGAGGCCGAAATGAGCAGTTCTTC. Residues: CASSEEGGRNEQFF.

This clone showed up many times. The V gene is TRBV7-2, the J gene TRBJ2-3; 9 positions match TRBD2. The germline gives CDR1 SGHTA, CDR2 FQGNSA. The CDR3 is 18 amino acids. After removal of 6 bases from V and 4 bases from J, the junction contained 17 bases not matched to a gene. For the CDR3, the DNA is TGTGCCAGCAGTCCAAGCGGTTGGAGCGGGGGGAGGCCAGATACGCAGTATTTT. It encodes CASSPSGWSGGRPDTQYF. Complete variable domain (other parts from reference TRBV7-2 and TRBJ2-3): GAGVSQSPSNKVTEKGKDVELRCDPISGHTALYWYRQSLGQGLEFLIYFQGNSAPDKSGLPSDRFSAERTGGSVSTLTIQRTQQEDSAVYLCASSPSGWSGGRPDTQYFGPGTRLTVL.

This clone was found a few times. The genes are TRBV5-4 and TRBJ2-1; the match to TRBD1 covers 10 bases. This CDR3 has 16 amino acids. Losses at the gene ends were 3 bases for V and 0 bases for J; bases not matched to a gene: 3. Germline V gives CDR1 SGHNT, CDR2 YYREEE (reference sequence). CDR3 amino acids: CASSSWTGGSYNEQFF. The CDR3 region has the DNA TGTGCCAGCAGCTCCTGGACAGGGGGCTCCTACAATGAGCAGTTCTTC.

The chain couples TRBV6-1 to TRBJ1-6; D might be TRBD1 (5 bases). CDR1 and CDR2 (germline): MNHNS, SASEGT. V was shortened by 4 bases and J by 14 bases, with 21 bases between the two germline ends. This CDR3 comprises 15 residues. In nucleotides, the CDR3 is TGTGCCAGCAGTGCTACCCGGGACGGACTATCGGCCCTCCACTTT. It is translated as CASSATRDGLSALHF.

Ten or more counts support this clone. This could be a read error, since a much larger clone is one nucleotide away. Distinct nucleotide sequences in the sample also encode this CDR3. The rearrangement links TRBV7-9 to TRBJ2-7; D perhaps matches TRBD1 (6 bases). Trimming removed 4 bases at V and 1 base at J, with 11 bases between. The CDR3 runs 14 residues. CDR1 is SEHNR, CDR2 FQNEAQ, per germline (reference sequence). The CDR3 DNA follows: TGTGCCAGCAGCTCCAACAGGGCTTCCTACGAGCAGTACTTC. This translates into CASSSNRASYEQYF.

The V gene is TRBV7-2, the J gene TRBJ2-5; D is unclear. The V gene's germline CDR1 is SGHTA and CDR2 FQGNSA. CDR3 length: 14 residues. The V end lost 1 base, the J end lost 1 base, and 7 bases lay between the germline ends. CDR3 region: CASSLGFRQETQYF. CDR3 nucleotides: TGTGCCAGCAGCTTAGGATTTCGCCAAGAGACCCAGTACTTC.

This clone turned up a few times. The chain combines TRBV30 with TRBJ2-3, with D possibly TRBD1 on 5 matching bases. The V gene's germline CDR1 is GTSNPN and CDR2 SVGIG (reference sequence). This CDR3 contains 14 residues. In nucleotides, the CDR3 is TGTGCGAGACAGTCCCCACTTATCACAGATACGCAGTATTTT. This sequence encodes CARQSPLITDTQYF.

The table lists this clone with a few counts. This CDR3 reads CSVDNRGGEQYF. The CDR3 region has the DNA TGCAGCGTTGACAACAGGGGAGGCGAGCAGTACTTC. This chain uses TRBV29-1 with TRBJ2-7; possible D gene TRBD1, 7 bases. V was clipped by 3 bases and J by 6 bases, with 12 bases between them. From germline, CDR1 is SQVTM and CDR2 ANQGSEA. The CDR3 loop spans 12 amino acids.

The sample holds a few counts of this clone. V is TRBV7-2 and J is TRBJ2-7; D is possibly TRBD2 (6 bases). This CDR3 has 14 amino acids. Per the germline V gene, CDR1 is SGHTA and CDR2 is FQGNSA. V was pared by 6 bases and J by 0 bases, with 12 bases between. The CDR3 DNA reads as TGTGCCAGCAGGGGCCTGGGACTCTCCTACGAGCAGTACTTC. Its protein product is CASRGLGLSYEQYF.

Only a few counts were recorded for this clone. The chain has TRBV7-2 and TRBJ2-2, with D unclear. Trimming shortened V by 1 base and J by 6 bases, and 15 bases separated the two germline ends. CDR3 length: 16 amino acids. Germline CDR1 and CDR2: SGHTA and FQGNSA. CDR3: CASSLGLGFGSGELFF. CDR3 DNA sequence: TGTGCCAGCAGCTTAGGTTTGGGATTTGGTTCCGGGGAGCTGTTTTTT.

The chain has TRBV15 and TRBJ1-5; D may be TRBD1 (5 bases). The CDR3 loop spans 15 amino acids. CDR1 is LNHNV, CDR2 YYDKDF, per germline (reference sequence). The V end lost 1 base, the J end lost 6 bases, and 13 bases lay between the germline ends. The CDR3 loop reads CATSRGRGDVQPQHF. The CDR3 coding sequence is TGTGCCACCAGCAGAGGTCGGGGGGATGTTCAGCCCCAGCATTTT.